These 17 T cell receptor beta chains came from one sample sequenced in a study of spatial heterogeneity in lung cancer (dated by TCRdb to the late 2010s). Their recognized antigens are unknown. Study-wide findings and limitations: A correlation was observed between the number of expanded intratumoral alpha and beta TCRs and the tumor nonsynonymous mutation count.

This specimen's time point label, interpreted: sample taken at primary tumor resection. The library came from 5' RACE. Instrument on record: NextSeq 500. TCRdb reprocessed the public reads (quality trimming at Q25 with fastp, clone calling with MiXCR) and kept in-frame beta chains. Rows with one shared CDR3 protein collapse into an entry with the most common genes and DNA. The sample data list more than 10,000 distinct CDR3 sequences, and roughly 5.6% of these were observed just once. Together, the top ten hold approximately 25% of the sample. The input for sequencing was lung tumor tissue, taken at surgery. The receptors here all came from a male donor with early-stage non-small cell lung cancer.

This clonotype has at least ten counts. This beta chain is a stray read from a library made for alpha chains; its abundance is not meaningful. The V and J genes are TRBV5-1 and TRBJ2-1, with unresolved D. This CDR3 comprises 15 residues. Between the trimmed V and J ends, which lost 7 bases and 5 bases, there was a span of 19 bases. Germline-derived CDR1 and CDR2 are SGHRS and YFSETQ. The CDR3 sequence: CASPNHNTTHNEQFF. DNA for the CDR3: TGCGCCAGCCCAAACCACAACACCACACACAATGAGCAGTTCTTC.

Only a few counts were recorded for this clonotype. This beta chain slipped into a library made for alpha chains as a stray read, so its size is not meaningful. The rearrangement joins TRBV28 to TRBJ2-7; D not resolved. The ends were cut back, 6 bases at V and 4 bases at J, with 13 bases in the middle. The CDR3 runs to 13 residues. CDR1 is MDHEN and CDR2 is SYDVKM in the germline V gene. CDR3 nucleotide sequence: TGTGCCAGCAGACTCCCGGCTGGATACGAGCAGTACTTC. Protein: CASRLPAGYEQYF.

This clonotype has just a few counts. A library prepared for alpha chains yielded this beta chain as an off-target read; its size is of little meaning. The chain is built from TRBV5-1 and TRBJ2-1, with 7 bases aligning to TRBD1. This CDR3 is 15 amino acids long. Germline assignment: CDR1 SGHRS and CDR2 YFSETQ. With V trimmed by 3 bases and J by 4 bases, 7 bases remained unmatched. The CDR3: CASSSPGQHYNEQFF. The CDR3 DNA reads as TGCGCCAGCAGCTCTCCGGGACAGCATTACAATGAGCAGTTCTTC.

This clonotype was counted at least ten times. This beta chain represents an off-target read in a library built for alpha chains; its size is of limited meaning. The gene calls are TRBV3-1 and TRBJ1-1; D is undetermined. This CDR3 contains 15 residues. V lost 0 bases and J lost 5, with 13 bases in between. Germline CDR1 reads LGHDT; CDR2 reads YNNKEL (reference sequence). CDR3 sequence: CASSQDIIGETEAFF. Here the CDR3 DNA reads TGTGCCAGCAGCCAAGATATTATAGGAGAAACTGAAGCTTTCTTT.

This clonotype appeared many times. The library was prepared for alpha chains; this beta chain is a stray read, so its frequency means little. The chain has TRBV7-2 and TRBJ2-5; possible D gene TRBD1, 5 bases. Trimming took 5 bases from V and 5 from J, leaving 15 bases between them. Germline V gives CDR1 SGHTA, CDR2 FQGNSA. The CDR3 is 14 amino acids. The CDR3 here is CASSLRQTRETQYF. The CDR3 bases are TGTGCCAGCAGCCTTAGACAGACCCGGGAGACCCAGTACTTC.

This clonotype was detected many times. A library prepared for alpha chains yielded this beta chain as an off-target read; its size is of little meaning. The V call is TRBV12-3 or TRBV12-4, the J call TRBJ1-2; no definite D call. V dropped 1 base and J dropped 8 bases, with 14 bases sitting between them. This CDR3 spans 14 amino acids. This CDR3 reads CASSLVWQDGGYTF. CDR3 bases: TGTGCCAGCAGTTTAGTGTGGCAGGATGGGGGCTACACCTTC.

This clonotype was recorded a few times. This beta chain turned up in a library designed for alpha chains; as an off-target read, its abundance says little. The V gene is TRBV12-3 or TRBV12-4, the J gene TRBJ1-2; D remains ambiguous. Trimming cost V 1 base and J 5 bases, with 5 bases left between them. The CDR3 spans 12 residues. CDR3: CASSLGFYGYTF. The CDR3 DNA follows: TGTGCCAGCAGTTTAGGTTTTTATGGCTACACCTTC.

This clonotype was recorded many times. This beta chain turned up in a library designed for alpha chains; as an off-target read, its abundance says little. This CDR3 is CASSYDGNYEQYF. DNA of the CDR3: TGTGCCAGCAGTTACGACGGAAACTACGAGCAGTACTTC. V and J are TRBV6-2 or TRBV6-3 and TRBJ2-7; no clear D. Trimming removed 2 bases from V and 3 bases from J, with 8 bases in between. The CDR3 extends over 13 amino acids. Germline CDR1 reads MNHEY; CDR2 reads SVGEGT.

This clonotype was recorded at least ten times. This beta chain represents an off-target read in a library built for alpha chains; its size is of limited meaning. This sequence joins TRBV18 and TRBJ2-5; D not resolved. CDR1 KGHSH and CDR2 LQKENI come from the germline V gene. Trimming took off 1 base at V and 3 bases at J, with 0 bases between the two ends. This CDR3 comprises 11 residues. The CDR3 nucleotides read TGTGCCAGCTCACCACAAGAGACCCAGTACTTC. Its translation is CASSPQETQYF.

This clonotype was seen many times. The library was built for alpha chains, so this beta chain is an off-target read and its size means little. This chain joins TRBV6-6 and TRBJ2-3; a possible D gene is TRBD1 (6 bases). Germline loops: CDR1 MNHNY, CDR2 SVGAGI (reference sequence). The CDR3 has 16 residues. V shed 0 bases and J shed 1 base, with 11 bases lying between them. CDR3: CASSYSGQGRTDTQYF. The CDR3 nucleotides are TGTGCCAGCAGTTACTCGGGGCAGGGGCGCACAGATACGCAGTATTTT.

There are many counts of this clonotype. This beta chain slipped into a library made for alpha chains as a stray read, so its size is not meaningful. The chain is built from TRBV9 and TRBJ2-7, with TRBD1 matching over 8 bases. In germline, CDR1 is SGDLS, CDR2 YYNGEE. The V segment lost 2 bases and the J segment 2 bases; nucleotides outside the gene matches: 3. This CDR3 has 14 amino acids. CDR3 region: CASSVDRDTYEQYF. In nucleotides, the CDR3 is TGTGCCAGCAGCGTGGACAGGGACACCTACGAGCAGTACTTC.

This clonotype was counted ten times or more. Because this beta chain is a stray read in a library intended to capture alpha chains, its abundance should not be given much weight. V usage is TRBV7-9 and J usage is TRBJ2-1; no reliable D call. Looked up from germline, CDR1 is SEHNR and CDR2 is FQNEAQ (reference sequence). Between the trimmed V and J ends, which lost 1 base and 8 bases, there was a span of 6 bases. This CDR3 contains 12 residues. The CDR3 protein is CASSLVGDEQFF. The DNA for the CDR3 is TGTGCCAGCAGCTTAGTTGGGGATGAGCAGTTCTTC.

Comments on this clonotype: Found in a library prepared for alpha chains, this beta chain is an off-target read, and its abundance has little meaning. The chain has TRBV4-1 and TRBJ2-7; 7 positions match TRBD2. CDR3 length: 15 amino acids. Germline lookup yields CDR1 MGHRA and CDR2 YSYEKL. V gave up 0 bases and J gave up 3 bases; unmatched junction bases: 5. CDR3 DNA sequence: TGCGCCAGCAGCCAAGATACGACTAGCCGCTACGAGCAGTACTTC. Translation gives CASSQDTTSRYEQYF.

The sample holds many counts of this clonotype. Since the library was made to target alpha chains, this beta chain is a stray read and its abundance is not meaningful. The chain combines TRBV14 with TRBJ1-4, with 9 bases lining up with TRBD1. CDR3 length equals 15 residues. Germline trimming cut 2 bases from V and 10 bases from J; bases unmatched to any gene: 8. In germline, CDR1 is SGHDN, CDR2 FVKESK. This CDR3 reads CASSQSAQGAVKLFF. In DNA form, the CDR3 reads TGTGCCAGCAGCCAATCTGCACAGGGGGCGGTAAAACTGTTTTTT. The entire variable domain, with the rest obtained from reference TRBV14 and TRBJ1-4, is as follows: EAGVTQFPSHSVIEKGQTVTLRCDPISGHDNLYWYRRVMGKEIKFLLHFVKESKQDESGMPNNRFLAERTGGTYSTLKVQPAELEDSGVYFCASSQSAQGAVKLFFGSGTQLSVL.

This clonotype was recorded at least ten times. Because this beta chain is a stray read in a library intended to capture alpha chains, its abundance should not be given much weight. The V and J genes are TRBV9 and TRBJ2-3, with D perhaps being TRBD1 or TRBD2 (5 bases each). From germline, CDR1 is SGDLS and CDR2 YYNGEE. Trimming shortened V by 4 bases and J by 0 bases, and 9 bases separated the two germline ends. CDR3 length: 14 amino acids. Here the CDR3 reads CASSPGTSTDTQYF. The CDR3 DNA reads as TGTGCCAGCAGCCCCGGGACCAGCACAGATACGCAGTATTTT.

The table lists this clonotype with many counts. With the library built for alpha chains, this beta chain is off target and its frequency is not meaningful. The V gene is TRBV10-3, the J gene TRBJ1-5; D uncertain. This CDR3 has 12 residues. From germline, CDR1 is ENHRY and CDR2 SYGVKD. Trimming shortened V by 4 bases and J by 8 bases, and 9 bases separated the two germline ends. For the CDR3, the DNA is TGTGCCATCAGTGGAGGAGGTGAGCCCCAGCATTTT. It specifies CAISGGGEPQHF.

This clonotype has a count of ten or more. Since the library was made to target alpha chains, this beta chain is a stray read and its abundance is not meaningful. The CDR3 DNA follows: TGCGCCAGCAGGGTAGCGGAGAGCACAGATACGCAGTATTTT. It translates to CASRVAESTDTQYF. The chain has TRBV4-1 and TRBJ2-3, with a weak D call TRBD2 (6 bases). CDR3 size: 14 residues. CDR1 MGHRA and CDR2 YSYEKL come from the germline V gene. The ends were cut back, 6 bases at V and 0 bases at J, with 10 bases in the middle.